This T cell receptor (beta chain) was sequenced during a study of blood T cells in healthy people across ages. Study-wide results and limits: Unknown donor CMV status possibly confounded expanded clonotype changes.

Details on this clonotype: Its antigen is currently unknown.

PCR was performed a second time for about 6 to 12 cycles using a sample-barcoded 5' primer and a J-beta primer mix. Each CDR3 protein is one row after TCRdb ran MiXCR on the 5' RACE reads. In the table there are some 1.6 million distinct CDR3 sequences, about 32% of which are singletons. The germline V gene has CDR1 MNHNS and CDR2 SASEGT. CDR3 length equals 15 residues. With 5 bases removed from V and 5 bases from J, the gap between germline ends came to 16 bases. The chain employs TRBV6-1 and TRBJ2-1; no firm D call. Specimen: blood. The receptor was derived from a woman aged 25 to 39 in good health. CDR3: CASSLCRLEDNEQFF. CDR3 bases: TGTGCCAGCAGTCTCTGTAGGCTAGAGGACAATGAGCAGTTCTTC.